Each of the 3 T cell receptor beta chains below was sequenced from the same sample in a study of T cell repertoires in cytomegalovirus infection. TCRdb itself ran the reads through MiXCR, one entry per CDR3 protein. Here the sample spans about 220,000 distinct CDR3 sequences, less than 50% being singletons. No antigens are known for them. The sample in question was CD8+ T cells from cultured PBMCs, obtained from culture after CMV antigen stimulation. These receptors originate from a human donor in good health (CMV status not recorded). Some clones in this sample may be carry-over from other donors' samples.

This clonotype was seen a handful of times. CDR3 nucleotide sequence: TGTGCCAGCAGTTTAGTCGACAGCAATGAGCAGTTCTTC. Its translation: CASSLVDSNEQFF. This chain uses TRBV12-3 or TRBV12-4 with TRBJ2-1; TRBD1 is a possible D gene (5 bases). The germline V and J ends were trimmed by 1 base and 6 bases, with 7 bases remaining between them. This CDR3 spans 13 amino acids.

This clonotype was picked up a small number of times. This chain uses TRBV20-1 with TRBJ2-2; no clear D gene. V lost 0 bases and J lost 1, with 9 bases in between. The CDR3 has 15 amino acids. Germline V lookup: CDR1 DFQATT, CDR2 SNEGSKA (reference sequence). In DNA, the CDR3 is TGCAGTGCTAGAGAGTATGCAGGGAACACCGGGGAGCTGTTTTTT. It specifies CSAREYAGNTGELFF.

V gene TRBV11-2 combines with J gene TRBJ2-5, with TRBD1 identical over 8 bases. Per germline, CDR1 SGHAT and CDR2 FQNNGV. V shed 1 base, J shed 5 bases, and the junction held 9 bases outside the gene matches. This CDR3 has 16 residues. CDR3 nucleotides: TGTGCCAGCAGCTTAGTCTTTGACAGGGGAAGGGAGACCCAGTACTTC. Translation gives CASSLVFDRGRETQYF.